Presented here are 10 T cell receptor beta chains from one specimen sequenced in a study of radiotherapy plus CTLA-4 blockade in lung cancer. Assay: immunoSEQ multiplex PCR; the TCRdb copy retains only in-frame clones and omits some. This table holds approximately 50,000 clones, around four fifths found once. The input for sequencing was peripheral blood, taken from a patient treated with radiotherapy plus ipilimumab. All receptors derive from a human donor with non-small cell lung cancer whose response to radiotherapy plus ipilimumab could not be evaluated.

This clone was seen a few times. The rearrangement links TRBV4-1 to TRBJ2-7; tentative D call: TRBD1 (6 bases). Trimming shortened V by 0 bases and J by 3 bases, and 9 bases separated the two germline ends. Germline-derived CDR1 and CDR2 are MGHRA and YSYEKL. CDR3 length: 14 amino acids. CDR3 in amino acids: CASSQEGGFYEQYF. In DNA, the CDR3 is TGCGCCAGCAGCCAAGAAGGGGGATTCTACGAGCAGTACTTC.

CDR3 loop: CASSSYPATGDREQYF. In nucleotides, the CDR3 is TGCGCCAGCAGCAGTTATCCCGCGACAGGGGATAGGGAGCAGTACTTC. V usage is TRBV5-1 and J usage is TRBJ2-7; 8 nucleotides line up with TRBD1. Losses at the gene ends were 4 bases for V and 7 bases for J; bases not matched to a gene: 16. CDR3 length: 16 amino acids. CDR1 is SGHRS and CDR2 is YFSETQ in the germline V gene.

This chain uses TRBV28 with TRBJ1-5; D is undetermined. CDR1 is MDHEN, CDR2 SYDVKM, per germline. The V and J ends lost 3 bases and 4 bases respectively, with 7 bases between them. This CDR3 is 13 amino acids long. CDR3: CASSFYENQPQHF. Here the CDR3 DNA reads TGTGCCAGCAGTTTTTACGAGAATCAGCCCCAGCATTTT.

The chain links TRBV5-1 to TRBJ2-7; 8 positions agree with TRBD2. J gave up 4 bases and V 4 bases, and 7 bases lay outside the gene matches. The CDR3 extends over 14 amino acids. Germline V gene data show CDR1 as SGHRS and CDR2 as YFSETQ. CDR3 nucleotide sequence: TGCGCCAGCAGCGACGGGGGGGTGATTTACGAGCAGTACTTC. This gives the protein CASSDGGVIYEQYF.

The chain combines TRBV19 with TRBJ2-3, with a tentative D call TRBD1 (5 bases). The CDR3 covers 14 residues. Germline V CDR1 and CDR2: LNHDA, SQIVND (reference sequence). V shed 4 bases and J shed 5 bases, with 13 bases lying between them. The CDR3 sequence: CASSKGREGDTQYF. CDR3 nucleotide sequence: TGTGCCAGTAGTAAGGGCAGGGAAGGAGATACGCAGTATTTT.

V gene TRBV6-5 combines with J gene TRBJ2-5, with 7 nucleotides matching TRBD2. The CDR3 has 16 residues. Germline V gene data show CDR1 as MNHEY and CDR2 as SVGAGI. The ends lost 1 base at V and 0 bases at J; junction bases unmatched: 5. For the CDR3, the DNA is TGTGCCAGCAGTTACTTGCCTAGCGGTTACCAAGAGACCCAGTACTTC. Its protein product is CASSYLPSGYQETQYF.

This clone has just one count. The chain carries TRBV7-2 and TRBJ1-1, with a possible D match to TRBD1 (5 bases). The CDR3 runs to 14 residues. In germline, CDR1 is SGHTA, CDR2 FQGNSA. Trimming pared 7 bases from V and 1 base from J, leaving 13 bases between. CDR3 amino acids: CASTPDGQNTEAFF. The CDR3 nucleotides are TGTGCCAGCACCCCAGATGGACAGAACACTGAAGCTTTCTTT.

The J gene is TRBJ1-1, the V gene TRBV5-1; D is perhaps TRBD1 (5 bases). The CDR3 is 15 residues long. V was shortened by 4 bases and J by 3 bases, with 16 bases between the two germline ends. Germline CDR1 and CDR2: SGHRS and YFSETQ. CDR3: CASSPQSAGDTEAFF. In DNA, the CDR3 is TGCGCCAGCAGCCCGCAGTCGGCGGGGGACACTGAAGCTTTCTTT.

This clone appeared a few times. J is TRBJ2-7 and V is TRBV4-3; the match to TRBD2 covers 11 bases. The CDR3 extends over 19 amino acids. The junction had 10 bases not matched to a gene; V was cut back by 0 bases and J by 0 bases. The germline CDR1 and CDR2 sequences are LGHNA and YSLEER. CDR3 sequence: CASSQDLILAGVGSYEQYF. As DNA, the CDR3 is TGCGCCAGCAGCCAAGATCTTATACTAGCGGGAGTGGGCTCCTACGAGCAGTACTTC.

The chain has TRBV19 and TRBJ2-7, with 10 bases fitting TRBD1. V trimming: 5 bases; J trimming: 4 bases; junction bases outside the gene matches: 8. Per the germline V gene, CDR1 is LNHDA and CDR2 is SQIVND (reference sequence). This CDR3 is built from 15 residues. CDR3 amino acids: CASSSPGTGDYEQYF. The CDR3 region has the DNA TGTGCCAGTAGTTCCCCCGGGACAGGGGATTACGAGCAGTACTTC.